The present entry profiles one T cell receptor (beta chain) with its context. The table lists this clonotype with many counts. Its specific antigen is unknown. Per-base quality was not reported, and no clone a single base away is much larger than it. The data belong to a study of T cells after yellow fever vaccination (dated by TCRdb to between 2018 and 2021). Turning to the overall study: Libraries from fractions with low cell numbers were prepared with the SMART-Seq v4 Ultra Low Input RNA kit. To follow T-cell clones before and after both primary and booster YFV17D yellow fever vaccination, bulk TCR alpha and beta repertoires underwent longitudinal sequencing. Blood was drawn at multiple timepoints before and after primary and secondary immunization, with bulk PBMC replicates and cell subsets isolated. The cohort comprised two healthy male donors, one aged 18 to 29 and one aged 30 to 40 years. Findings and caveats that apply to the study as a whole: The secondary T-cell response was weaker than the primary response but faster, peaking on day 5 instead of day 15. Most clones expanded after primary vaccination (almost 98% of CD4 and about 85% of CD8) were re-detected after the booster, suggesting that broad memory maintenance occurred. A small share of clonotypes was detected in both CD4 and CD8 compartments, with the overlap likely arising from convergent recombination. The study included only two donors, which limits how far the findings can be generalized. Computational filtering was needed because FACS-sorted repertoires could contain abundant contaminating clonotypes from the bulk population.

In the paper's terms, the treatment or condition label means: live attenuated yellow fever vaccine strain. At each blood-draw timepoint, two biological replicates of bulk PBMCs were obtained. A standard Ficoll-Paque protocol was used to isolate PBMCs from peripheral blood. TriZol was used to extract RNA from bulk PBMCs, from CD4 and CD8 fractions, and from dextramer-positive and dextramer-negative fractions. The V end gives up 0 bases and the J end 5 bases, leaving 4 bases in the junction not matched to a gene. As encoded in the germline V gene, CDR1 is LGHNA while CDR2 is YSLEER. The CDR3 goes from the cysteine to the phenylalanine over 16 residues. Only CDR3 DNA remains: 48 bases, in frame from the first base. Sequencing took place on an Illumina NovaSeq 6000. TCR cDNA was synthesized by 5'RACE template switching, through which a universal primer site and unique molecular identifiers were introduced. Priming of cDNA synthesis was performed from both the TCR alpha and TCR beta constant segments. Two PCR steps were used to amplify libraries, with sample barcodes and sequencing adapters being added in the second step. Sequencing of the libraries was done on either Illumina HiSeq 2500 (2x100 bp) or NovaSeq (2x150 bp). The published analysis was carried out like this. MIGEC handled demultiplexing of reads and collapsing into UMI consensus sequences, while MiXCR performed V(D)J alignment. Vaccine-responding clonotypes were defined with edgeR using replicate PBMC samples, requiring FDR below 0.01 and a log2 fold change above 5 up to day 15. CD4 or CD8 identity was assigned to each bulk clonotype according to whether the clonotype was present at higher abundance in the sequenced CD4 repertoire or the sequenced CD8 repertoire. TCRdb applied fastp at Q25 and MiXCR to the public reads, then kept only in-frame beta chains. CDR3 protein duplicates are merged, each entry listing the most common genes and DNA. V and J calls and clone size were set by TCRdb, not the authors. Present in this sample are around 310,000 distinct CDR3 sequences, about 3.5% of which were seen just once. Around a quarter of the sample goes to the ten largest clones.

The TCR sequence derives from a man aged 18-30 years who received the YFV17D yellow fever vaccine. The sample was PBMCs, taken on the day of the yellow fever booster vaccination. The chain employs TRBV4-3 and TRBJ2-5; 12 central nucleotides agree with TRBD2. The CDR3 here reads CASSQDASGGAETQYF. The sequenced DNA is TGCGCCAGCAGCCAAGACGCTAGCGGGGGGGCTGAGACCCAGTACTTC.